This T cell receptor (beta chain) emerged from a study of immune evolution from preneoplasia to lung adenocarcinoma. Study-wide results and limits: Normal lung had highest clonality; later lesions appeared denser, more diverse. From normal lung to invasive adenocarcinoma, top clone frequencies appeared to decrease.

Patients had resection in Japan or China between about 2013 and 2017. Each case's diagnosis was confirmed by two pathologists on H&E. Sequencing was performed with immunoSEQ multiplex PCR; in TCRdb, only in-frame clones are kept and a portion is missing. The sample yields about 3,800 clones, about 85% seen once. V gave up 4 bases and J gave up 6 bases, with 19 bases separating them. Germline assignment: CDR1 SGHRS and CDR2 YFSETQ. The CDR3 totals 15 residues. Remarks on this clone: What it binds is not known.

The material sequenced was FFPE adjacent normal lung tissue. The receptor was isolated from a person aged 65 to 79 with lung adenocarcinoma. V is TRBV5-1 and J is TRBJ1-2; D perhaps matches TRBD1 (6 bases). The CDR3 reads CASSLGTSRVDGYTF. CDR3 nucleotide sequence: TGCGCCAGCAGCCTGGGGACAAGCAGAGTGGATGGCTACACCTTC.